Shown below are 24 T cell receptor beta chains from a single sample sequenced in a study of response to subunit inactivated influenza vaccine. One entry per CDR3 protein, called by TCRdb with MiXCR from the RT-PCR reads. The repertoire holds about 830,000 distinct CDR3 sequences, with less than 20% as singletons. The sequencing here drew on PBMCs from blood, taken more than 4 days after vaccination. These TCRs come from a man aged 45-65 years who received an inactivated influenza vaccine.

This clonotype was recorded at least ten times. The chain joins TRBV6-1 to TRBJ2-3; TRBD2 might be the D (7 bases). Trimming stripped 0 bases from V and 5 bases from J, with 9 bases between. This CDR3 contains 14 residues. CDR1 is MNHNS, CDR2 SASEGT, per germline. CDR3 in DNA: TGTGCCAGCAGTGAAGCGGGGGGGCTAGATACGCAGTATTTT. It is translated as CASSEAGGLDTQYF.

In this sample, this clonotype turned up a few times. V and J are TRBV7-2 and TRBJ2-3; 10 nucleotides agree with TRBD2. J lost 5 bases, V lost 4 bases, and 9 bases had no gene match. The germline V gene encodes CDR1 SGHTA and CDR2 FQGNSA. The length of the CDR3 is 16 residues. CDR3 in DNA: TGTGCCAGCAGCTCCCGGCGGGCTAGCGGGAGAGATACGCAGTATTTT. It specifies CASSSRRASGRDTQYF.

This clonotype was found a few times. The chain employs TRBV20-1 and TRBJ2-1; possibly TRBD2 for D (6 bases). Germline CDR1 DFQATT, CDR2 SNEGSKA (reference sequence). The germline V and J ends were trimmed by 5 bases and 0 bases, with 17 bases remaining between them. This CDR3 spans 16 amino acids. CDR3 in amino acids: CSAYDPAGSSYNEQFF. The CDR3 DNA reads as TGCAGTGCTTACGATCCAGCGGGCAGCTCCTACAATGAGCAGTTCTTC.

There are a few counts of this clonotype. The chain joins TRBV29-1 to TRBJ2-7; 8 bases fit TRBD1. The CDR3 totals 13 residues. Germline values: CDR1 SQVTM, CDR2 ANQGSEA. The V gene end was trimmed by 5 bases and the J gene end by 0 bases; junction bases not matched to a gene: 3. Here the CDR3 DNA reads TGCAGCGTTACAGGGGGAAGCTCCTACGAGCAGTACTTC. Translation: CSVTGGSSYEQYF.

The chain couples TRBV7-9 to TRBJ2-1; D is unclear. The V end lost 5 bases, the J end lost 0 bases, and 14 bases lay between the germline ends. The CDR3 sequence is 16 residues long. In germline, CDR1 is SEHNR, CDR2 FQNEAQ (reference sequence). The CDR3 nucleotides are TGTGCCAGCAGCGCCCGACAATTGGGCTCCTACAATGAGCAGTTCTTC. Its protein product is CASSARQLGSYNEQFF.

This clonotype was seen a few times. The CDR3 DNA reads as TGTGCCACCAGCATCCAGGGGGCAGGGGATACGCAGTATTTT. Translation gives CATSIQGAGDTQYF. This sequence joins TRBV15 and TRBJ2-3; 8 nucleotides align to TRBD1. With 4 bases clipped from V and 6 bases from J, the junction kept 6 bases outside the gene matches. Per germline, CDR1 LNHNV and CDR2 YYDKDF (reference sequence). This CDR3 comprises 14 residues. Based on the CDR3 plus reference TRBV15 and TRBJ2-3, the full variable domain is DAMVIQNPRYQVTQFGKPVTLSCSQTLNHNVMYWYQQKSSQAPKLLFHYYDKDFNNEADTPDNFQSRRPNTSFCFLDIRSPGLGDTAMYLCATSIQGAGDTQYFGPGTRLTVL.

The gene calls are TRBV29-1 and TRBJ1-2; D unresolved. Germline V gives CDR1 SQVTM, CDR2 ANQGSEA. The CDR3 runs 12 residues. V lost 6 bases, J lost 2 bases, and 10 bases lay in between. CDR3 amino acids: CSVSTTNYGYTF. The CDR3 DNA reads as TGCAGCGTCTCAACAACGAACTATGGCTACACCTTC.

This CDR3 is CASTTNQAEQYF. The CDR3 DNA is TGTGCCAGCACCACGAATCAGGCCGAGCAGTACTTC. The J gene is TRBJ2-7, the V gene TRBV7-2; D remains unclear. The CDR3 contains 12 residues. CDR1 and CDR2 from the germline V gene are SGHTA and FQGNSA. The V end was cut by 7 bases, the J end by 6 bases, with 13 bases between.

In this sample, this clonotype turned up many times. This chain uses TRBV12-3 or TRBV12-4 with TRBJ2-4; D may correspond to TRBD1 or TRBD2 (5 bases each). The CDR3 extends over 13 amino acids. V was trimmed by 6 bases and J by 8 bases, leaving 14 bases between them. CDR3 coding DNA: TGTGCCAGCAGCTTGACCGAGGGGTACATTCAGTACTTC. This encodes CASSLTEGYIQYF.

The chain employs TRBV6-1 and TRBJ2-7; 9 bases fit TRBD1. In germline, CDR1 is MNHNS, CDR2 SASEGT. Unmatched junction bases numbered 7, after V lost 6 bases and J lost 7 bases. CDR3 length: 13 amino acids. The CDR3 DNA sequence: TGTGCCAGCAGAGACAGGGGGGGTGAGGAGCAGTACTTC. Translating it yields CASRDRGGEEQYF.

This clonotype has more than one count but fewer than ten. The CDR3 reads CSAREMGTVGGFF. CDR3 DNA: TGCAGTGCTAGAGAAATGGGCACAGTTGGGGGTTTCTTT. The chain couples TRBV20-1 to TRBJ1-1; a possible D gene is TRBD1 (5 bases). Germline V gene lookup returns CDR1 DFQATT and CDR2 SNEGSKA (reference sequence). The CDR3 has 13 residues. V lost 0 bases, J lost 13 bases, and 18 bases lay in between.

This clonotype has a handful of counts. The chain carries TRBV5-1 and TRBJ2-7, with TRBD1 identical over 7 bases. The V and J ends lost 4 bases and 2 bases, in that order; junction bases with no gene match: 6. The CDR3 is 14 amino acids. Germline lookup yields CDR1 SGHRS and CDR2 YFSETQ. The DNA of the CDR3 is TGCGCCAGCAGCGCTGAACAGGGGACCTACGAGCAGTACTTC. It specifies CASSAEQGTYEQYF.

At least ten counts were recorded for this clonotype. The chain has TRBV7-2 and TRBJ2-1; 7 bases line up with TRBD2. The CDR3 is 14 amino acids. Germline CDR1 SGHTA, CDR2 FQGNSA. V shed 3 bases and J 4 bases; nucleotides not matched to a gene: 3. CDR3 sequence (DNA): TGTGCCAGCAGCTTTGCGGGAGCGTACAATGAGCAGTTCTTC. Encoded protein: CASSFAGAYNEQFF.

Here the CDR3 reads CASASSGLFTYEQYF. CDR3 coding DNA: TGTGCCAGCGCTAGCAGCGGACTATTCACATACGAGCAGTACTTC. The chain links TRBV27 to TRBJ2-7; D may be TRBD2 (6 bases). The CDR3 runs 15 residues. The germline V gene encodes CDR1 MNHEY and CDR2 SMNVEV (reference sequence). V lost 8 bases and J lost 4, with 21 bases in between.

Only a few counts were recorded for this clonotype. The chain is built from TRBV11-2 and TRBJ2-1, with a weak D call TRBD2 (6 bases). The germline V gene has CDR1 SGHAT and CDR2 FQNNGV. Trimming cost V 3 bases and J 1 base, with 13 bases left between them. The CDR3 extends over 16 amino acids. The CDR3 sequence: CASSLVLAHSYNEQFF. In nucleotides, the CDR3 is TGTGCCAGCAGCTTGGTTCTAGCGCATTCCTACAATGAGCAGTTCTTC. The whole variable domain, remainder taken from reference TRBV11-2 and TRBJ2-1, is EAGVAQSPRYKIIEKRQSVAFWCNPISGHATLYWYQQILGQGPKLLIQFQNNGVVDDSQLPKDRFSAERLKGVDSTLKIQPAKLEDSAVYLCASSLVLAHSYNEQFFGPGTRLTVL.

The chain joins TRBV7-6 to TRBJ2-7; D might be TRBD1 (7 bases). The germline CDR1 and CDR2 sequences are SGHVS and FNYEAQ. The CDR3 is 16 residues long. The V end was cut by 3 bases, the J end by 3 bases, with 18 bases between. The CDR3 protein is CASSFGRTQGGYEQYF. As DNA, the CDR3 is TGTGCCAGCAGCTTCGGGCGGACGCAGGGGGGCTACGAGCAGTACTTC. The complete variable domain, with remaining parts taken from reference TRBV7-6 and TRBJ2-7, reads GAGVSQSPRYKVTKRGQDVALRCDPISGHVSLYWYRQALGQGPEFLTYFNYEAQQDKSGLPNDRFSAERPEGSISTLTIQRTEQRDSAMYRCASSFGRTQGGYEQYFGPGTRLTVT.

The chain employs TRBV5-1 and TRBJ1-1; TRBD1 matches at 7 bases. The ends lost 4 bases at V and 1 base at J; junction bases unmatched: 7. Germline V lookup: CDR1 SGHRS, CDR2 YFSETQ. The CDR3 totals 15 residues. The CDR3 DNA is TGCGCCAGCAGCAACGACGGGACAGCGAACACTGAAGCTTTCTTT. Protein sequence: CASSNDGTANTEAFF.

The chain employs TRBV5-6 and TRBJ2-1, with 7 bases lining up with TRBD1. The ends lost 0 bases at V and 11 bases at J; junction bases unmatched: 14. The CDR3 totals 16 residues. CDR1 is SGHDT and CDR2 is YYEEEE in the germline V gene. In nucleotides, the CDR3 is TGTGCCAGCAGCTTGGCGTTCCGGGACAGTCCAATGAAGCAGTTCTTC. Its protein product is CASSLAFRDSPMKQFF.

V and J are TRBV7-9 and TRBJ2-1, with 7 bases matching TRBD2. CDR1 is SEHNR and CDR2 is FQNEAQ in the germline V gene (reference sequence). Trimming removed 3 bases from V and 5 bases from J; junction bases left unmatched: 4. This CDR3 is built from 14 residues. CDR3 nucleotides: TGTGCCAGCAGCTTGACCGGGACTAACAATGAGCAGTTCTTC. Its translation: CASSLTGTNNEQFF.

This clonotype was seen only a few times. The chain links TRBV9 to TRBJ2-1, with D hard to call. This CDR3 region has 12 residues. V was clipped by 0 bases and J by 8 bases, with 6 bases between them. From germline, CDR1 is SGDLS and CDR2 YYNGEE. CDR3 in amino acids: CASSVVGHEQFF. The CDR3 DNA follows: TGTGCCAGCAGCGTAGTCGGTCATGAGCAGTTCTTC. The full variable domain, with the rest looked up from reference TRBV9 and TRBJ2-1, is DSGVTQTPKHLITATGQRVTLRCSPRSGDLSVYWYQQSLDQGLQFLIQYYNGEERAKGNILERFSAQQFPDLHSELNLSSLELGDSALYFCASSVVGHEQFFGPGTRLTVL.

The V call is TRBV20-1, the J call TRBJ1-5; 7 bases fit TRBD1. The CDR3 sequence is 14 residues long. Germline values: CDR1 DFQATT, CDR2 SNEGSKA (reference sequence). J lost 5 bases, V lost 4 bases, and 8 bases had no gene match. The CDR3 nucleotides read TGCAGTGCTAAGGGGGCCAGTTTATATCAGCCCCAGCATTTT. This translates into CSAKGASLYQPQHF.

This sequence joins TRBV20-1 and TRBJ1-1, with TRBD1 identical over 7 bases. Germline trimming cut 6 bases from V and 0 bases from J; bases unmatched to any gene: 10. Germline V gene sequence: CDR1 DFQATT, CDR2 SNEGSKA (reference sequence). This CDR3 has 15 residues. CDR3 bases: TGCAGTGCGAGACAGGGAGCCGTCATGAACACTGAAGCTTTCTTT. This gives the protein CSARQGAVMNTEAFF.

There are a few counts of this clonotype. This sequence joins TRBV3-1 and TRBJ2-7; TRBD2 matches 14 bases. Germline lookup yields CDR1 LGHDT and CDR2 YNNKEL (reference sequence). V gave up 4 bases and J gave up 5 bases; unmatched junction bases: 7. The CDR3 totals 16 residues. The CDR3 DNA sequence: TGTGCCAGCAGCCCCTCGACTAGCGGGAGGGCCCACGAGCAGTACTTC. This encodes CASSPSTSGRAHEQYF.

The chain employs TRBV7-9 and TRBJ2-5; D not resolved. The CDR3 runs 14 residues. V dropped 3 bases and J dropped 2 bases, with 10 bases sitting between them. Germline assignment: CDR1 SEHNR and CDR2 FQNEAQ (reference sequence). CDR3 in amino acids: CASSFGWGQETQYF. CDR3 nucleotide sequence: TGTGCCAGCAGCTTTGGTTGGGGTCAAGAGACCCAGTACTTC.